Below, 16 T cell receptor beta chains from the same sample are listed, as sequenced in a study of CD8 T cells in ankylosing spondylitis. Study-wide results and limits: Blood of patients with ankylosing spondylitis appeared to be characterized by a TCR beta motif of eight or nine highly homologous variants.

MiXCR, applied by TCRdb to the 5' RACE reads, yields one record per CDR3 protein. The sample consists of roughly 400,000 distinct CDR3 sequences, approximately 20% of them appearing once. Their specific antigens are unknown. Input material: blood, either unsorted or a sorted T cell fraction (not recorded which). These receptors came from a male donor with ankylosing spondylitis.

The chain uses TRBV12-3 or TRBV12-4 and TRBJ2-7; TRBD1 matches at 9 bases. The CDR3 is 13 amino acids. V was clipped by 6 bases and J by 3 bases; unmatched bases: 3. Here the CDR3 DNA reads TGTGCCAGCAGAACGGGACAGGGCTACGAGCAGTACTTC. This gives the protein CASRTGQGYEQYF.

The CDR3 sequence is CASSVVGLASNEQFF. CDR3 DNA: TGTGCCAGCAGCGTAGTGGGACTAGCGAGCAATGAGCAGTTCTTC. The chain employs TRBV9 and TRBJ2-1; TRBD2 agrees at 10 bases. The V and J ends lost 0 bases and 6 bases, in that order; junction bases with no gene match: 3. Germline assignment: CDR1 SGDLS and CDR2 YYNGEE. The CDR3 is made up of 15 amino acids.

V gene TRBV28 combines with J gene TRBJ2-7; D perhaps matches TRBD2 (6 bases). CDR3 length: 14 amino acids. CDR1 and CDR2 from the germline V gene are MDHEN and SYDVKM. The ends were cut back, 3 bases at V and 7 bases at J, with 16 bases in the middle. The CDR3 sequence is CASSFTGLLGEQYF. The CDR3 DNA sequence: TGTGCCAGCAGTTTTACGGGACTCCTGGGGGAGCAGTACTTC.

Only a few counts were recorded for this clonotype. This chain uses TRBV4-3 with TRBJ2-7; D call uncertain. This CDR3 spans 14 amino acids. CDR1 and CDR2 from the germline V gene are LGHNA and YSLEER. The V end was cut by 1 base, the J end by 6 bases, with 13 bases between. The CDR3 protein is CASSQVAGVGEQYF. DNA for the CDR3: TGCGCCAGCAGCCAAGTTGCAGGAGTCGGCGAGCAGTACTTC.

The chain carries TRBV12-3 or TRBV12-4 and TRBJ1-1; 8 bases align to TRBD1. CDR3 length: 16 amino acids. V shed 5 bases, J shed 3 bases, and the junction held 11 bases outside the gene matches. The CDR3 DNA follows: TGTGCCAGCAGTACAGGGGGAATTGGGTCTGACACTGAAGCTTTCTTT. Translating gives CASSTGGIGSDTEAFF.

This clonotype was recorded a few times. The V call is TRBV27, the J call TRBJ2-7; no clear D gene. The CDR3 totals 14 residues. Germline V lookup: CDR1 MNHEY, CDR2 SMNVEV (reference sequence). Trimming stripped 1 base from V and 5 bases from J, with 12 bases between. This CDR3 reads CASSLWGGWDEQYF. CDR3 DNA sequence: TGTGCCAGCAGTTTATGGGGTGGTTGGGACGAGCAGTACTTC.

There are many counts of this clonotype. This chain joins TRBV2 and TRBJ2-3, with TRBD2 as a possible D gene (6 bases). This CDR3 region has 17 residues. Trimming shortened V by 6 bases and J by 1 base, and 20 bases separated the two germline ends. CDR1 SNHLY and CDR2 FYNNEI come from the germline V gene. CDR3 protein: CASSPRGAGRRTDTQYF. CDR3 nucleotides: TGTGCCAGCAGCCCCCGAGGTGCCGGGAGACGCACAGATACGCAGTATTTT.

The chain recombines TRBV11-1 with TRBJ2-7; 7 bases map to TRBD2. Per germline, CDR1 SGHAT and CDR2 FQDESV (reference sequence). CDR3 size: 15 residues. Losses at the gene ends were 1 base for V and 2 bases for J; bases not matched to a gene: 5. The CDR3 DNA sequence: TGTGCCAGCAGCTTAGGGCTAGCGGATACCTACGAGCAGTACTTC. Encoded protein: CASSLGLADTYEQYF.

This clonotype was observed a handful of times. The V gene is TRBV12-3 or TRBV12-4, the J gene TRBJ2-7; D possibly corresponds to TRBD1 (5 bases). Trimming stripped 4 bases from V and 4 bases from J, with 11 bases between. CDR3 length: 13 residues. The CDR3 DNA reads TGTGCCAGCAGTTCAGGGTTTTCGTACGAGCAGTACTTC. Its translation is CASSSGFSYEQYF.

The rearrangement links TRBV20-1 to TRBJ2-7, with D possibly TRBD2 on 6 matching bases. The CDR3 length is 14 residues. The germline V and J ends were trimmed by 5 bases and 3 bases, with 17 bases remaining between them. Germline V gene data show CDR1 as DFQATT and CDR2 as SNEGSKA (reference sequence). CDR3 DNA: TGCAGTGCTTGGGTAGCGGAGGGTCTCTACGAGCAGTACTTC. As protein: CSAWVAEGLYEQYF.

V gene TRBV5-1 combines with J gene TRBJ2-1; the D gene is possibly TRBD1 (6 bases). V was shortened by 4 bases and J by 9 bases, with 17 bases between the two germline ends. The germline gives CDR1 SGHRS, CDR2 YFSETQ. The CDR3 spans 14 residues. CDR3 DNA: TGCGCCAGCAGCCCAGCCGCAGGGGATGGTGAGCAGTTCTTC. Its protein is CASSPAAGDGEQFF.

In this sample, this clonotype turned up a few times. This chain links TRBV7-9 with TRBJ2-5, with 9 bases identical to TRBD1. The CDR3 length is 16 residues. Trimming at V came to 0 bases and at J to 1 base, leaving 3 bases not matched to a gene. From germline, CDR1 is SEHNR and CDR2 FQNEAQ (reference sequence). CDR3 sequence: CASSLAMGQGQETQYF. CDR3 in DNA: TGTGCCAGCAGCTTAGCGATGGGACAGGGCCAAGAGACCCAGTACTTC.

This clonotype was seen a single time. A much bigger clone sits one base away, suggesting this may be a read error. CDR3 DNA sequence: TGTGCCAGCAGTTTACAAAGGTATAACCAGTACTTC. It translates to CASSLQRYNQYF. The chain carries TRBV12-3 or TRBV12-4 and TRBJ2-7; D uncertain. V was shortened by 2 bases and J by 10 bases, with 12 bases between the two germline ends. The CDR3 runs 12 residues.

The J gene is TRBJ1-1, the V gene TRBV5-6; 8 bases are shared with TRBD1. Losses at the gene ends were 4 bases for V and 1 base for J; bases not matched to a gene: 12. Germline V gene data show CDR1 as SGHDT and CDR2 as YYEEEE. The CDR3 contains 17 residues. CDR3 protein: CASSRYRGNLRNTEAFF. As DNA, the CDR3 is TGTGCCAGCAGCAGATACAGGGGGAACCTGCGGAACACTGAAGCTTTCTTT.

This clonotype has a handful of counts. CDR3 region: CATSLTGVTGSKMTAYF. DNA of the CDR3: TGTGCCACCTCTTTAACCGGCGTTACCGGATCCAAAATGACTGCGTATTTT. The chain combines TRBV18 with TRBJ2-3; D is uncertain. Germline CDR1 reads KGHSH; CDR2 reads LQKENI. This CDR3 has 17 residues. With 10 bases removed from V and 14 bases from J, the gap between germline ends came to 37 bases.

This clonotype showed up just a few times. The gene calls are TRBV6-1 and TRBJ1-1; D remains unclear. Trimming shortened V by 7 bases and J by 4 bases, and 19 bases separated the two germline ends. Germline loops: CDR1 MNHNS, CDR2 SASEGT. The CDR3 has 15 amino acids. In DNA, the CDR3 is TGTGCCAGCACCCCTGGAAGGCGATCGATCACTGAAGCTTTCTTT. Its translation is CASTPGRRSITEAFF.